Below are 17 T cell receptor beta chains sequenced from a single sample in a study of human T cells and chemical hapten exposure. TCRdb redid the calling of the RACE reads with MiXCR, one entry per CDR3 protein. In the table there are 250,000 or so distinct CDR3 sequences, around 7% of which are singletons. Time point reported: pre-sensitization, week 0. Treatment described: therapeutic diphenylcyclopropenone sensitization with weekly scalp DPC. Sequenced material: whole blood, taken in connection with sensitization to the hapten diphenylcyclopropenone (DPC). All receptors derive from a man aged 18 to 35 with alopecia areata. Some clones in this sample may be carry-over from other donors' samples.

This clonotype was recorded a few times. The chain joins TRBV20-1 to TRBJ2-2; D is perhaps TRBD1 (5 bases). This CDR3 is 15 amino acids long. V lost 6 bases, J lost 0 bases, and 14 bases lay in between. The germline V gene encodes CDR1 DFQATT and CDR2 SNEGSKA (reference sequence). The CDR3 DNA reads as TGCAGTGCACCGTCGGCCAGGGCGAACACCGGGGAGCTGTTTTTT. Protein sequence: CSAPSARANTGELFF.

Many counts were recorded for this clonotype. This chain links TRBV20-1 with TRBJ2-3, with 12 nucleotides matching TRBD2. Germline CDR1 DFQATT, CDR2 SNEGSKA (reference sequence). The CDR3 sequence is 17 residues long. V shed 5 bases and J 1 base; nucleotides not matched to a gene: 10. The DNA for the CDR3 is TGCAGTGCTCCGACTAGCGGGGGAGCGCTCGGCACAGATACGCAGTATTTT. It translates to CSAPTSGGALGTDTQYF.

Many counts were recorded for this clonotype. This chain connects TRBV7-2 to TRBJ1-1, with D uncertain. CDR3 size: 13 residues. Germline V gives CDR1 SGHTA, CDR2 FQGNSA. V gave up 2 bases and J gave up 0 bases, with 4 bases separating them. CDR3 in amino acids: CASSLSMNTEAFF. The CDR3, as DNA: TGTGCCAGCAGCTTATCCATGAACACTGAAGCTTTCTTT.

In its sample, this clonotype was seen many times. The V and J genes are TRBV5-1 and TRBJ1-5; TRBD1 matches at 9 bases. Germline loops: CDR1 SGHRS, CDR2 YFSETQ. Germline trimming cut 4 bases from V and 4 bases from J; bases unmatched to any gene: 6. This CDR3 spans 15 amino acids. The CDR3, as DNA: TGCGCCAGCAGCGCCAGTGGGACAGGGAATCAGCCCCAGCATTTT. Translation gives CASSASGTGNQPQHF.

This clonotype was seen more than once but under ten times. The V gene is TRBV6-1, the J gene TRBJ2-3, with 8 bases that match TRBD1. V trimming: 6 bases; J trimming: 9 bases; junction bases outside the gene matches: 5. This CDR3 comprises 12 residues. Germline CDR1 reads MNHNS; CDR2 reads SASEGT. The CDR3 is CASRYTGGTQYF. The CDR3 DNA reads as TGTGCCAGCAGATATACAGGGGGAACGCAGTATTTT.

This clonotype was seen a few times. The J gene is TRBJ2-7, the V gene TRBV18, with D possibly matching TRBD1 (6 bases). With 5 bases removed from V and 3 bases from J, the gap between germline ends came to 8 bases. The CDR3 covers 12 residues. Germline CDR1 KGHSH, CDR2 LQKENI. The CDR3, as DNA: TGTGCCAGCTCAGTCAGGGGCTACGAGCAGTACGTC. Translated: CASSVRGYEQYV.

This clonotype was seen at least ten times. The junction and the germline gene differ at one end; a read error may be behind it. V is TRBV29-1 and J is TRBJ2-5; TRBD1 might be the D (6 bases). This CDR3 spans 13 amino acids. Germline CDR1 reads SQVTM; CDR2 reads ANQGSEA. The CDR3 here is CSVEHRDQETQYF. CDR3 sequence (DNA): TGCAGCGTTGAGCACAGGGACCAGGAGACCCAGTACTTC.

The rearrangement joins TRBV3-1 to TRBJ2-1; maybe TRBD2 (5 bases). The germline gives CDR1 LGHDT, CDR2 YNNKEL (reference sequence). Trimming removed 0 bases at V and 3 bases at J, with 12 bases between. CDR3 size: 16 residues. The CDR3 nucleotides are TGTGCCAGCAGCCAAGAAGCGGAGACACTCTACAATGAGCAGTTCTTC. Translating gives CASSQEAETLYNEQFF.

This clonotype was recorded a few times. The chain is built from TRBV2 and TRBJ2-2; D is unresolved. Germline V gene lookup returns CDR1 SNHLY and CDR2 FYNNEI. V was shortened by 7 bases and J by 2 bases, with 11 bases between the two germline ends. The CDR3 loop spans 14 amino acids. CDR3 region: CASTLDKNTGELFF. The CDR3 DNA reads TGTGCCAGCACCCTCGACAAAAACACCGGGGAGCTGTTTTTT.

This chain connects TRBV12-3 or TRBV12-4 to TRBJ1-3, with no clear D. The CDR3 runs 15 residues. The germline V and J ends were trimmed by 5 bases and 0 bases, with 11 bases remaining between them. The CDR3 DNA sequence: TGTGCCAGCAGTCTCTGGGCCCACTCTGGAAACACCATATATTTT. Protein product: CASSLWAHSGNTIYF.

The J gene is TRBJ2-1, the V gene TRBV12-3 or TRBV12-4; D not resolved. The CDR3 sequence is 13 residues long. Trimming took off 6 bases at V and 2 bases at J, with 8 bases between the two ends. As DNA, the CDR3 is TGTGCCAGCAGCACAGAAACCTACAATGAGCAGTTCTTC. Protein: CASSTETYNEQFF.

This chain links TRBV9 with TRBJ2-1; a possible D gene is TRBD1 (6 bases). Germline lookup yields CDR1 SGDLS and CDR2 YYNGEE. V lost 4 bases and J lost 0, with 11 bases in between. The CDR3 is 15 residues long. The CDR3 DNA follows: TGTGCCAGCAGCCCCCTACAGGGCTCCTACAATGAGCAGTTCTTC. Its protein product is CASSPLQGSYNEQFF.

The chain uses TRBV10-3 and TRBJ1-6; maybe TRBD1 (5 bases). Germline V gives CDR1 ENHRY, CDR2 SYGVKD. Trimming cost V 0 bases and J 7 bases, with 10 bases left between them. The CDR3 is 15 amino acids. CDR3 sequence: CAISESDSSNSPLHF. The CDR3 DNA reads as TGTGCCATCAGTGAGTCAGACAGTTCGAATTCACCCCTCCACTTT.

Note on this clonotype: This may be a read error, as it is one base from a much larger clone. The V call is TRBV6-2 or TRBV6-3, the J call TRBJ2-7, with D tentatively TRBD1 or TRBD2 (5 bases each). Germline V CDR1 and CDR2: MNHEY, SVGEGT. V lost 8 bases and J 2 bases, leaving 10 bases between the germline ends. The CDR3 covers 12 residues. CDR3 residues: CASGRGPYEQYV. The CDR3 DNA is TGTGCCAGCGGACGGGGCCCCTACGAGCAGTACGTC.

Many counts were recorded for this clonotype. The chain has TRBV5-1 and TRBJ2-7; a weak D match, TRBD2 (5 bases). CDR1 and CDR2 from the germline V gene are SGHRS and YFSETQ. The V and J ends lost 5 bases and 2 bases respectively, with 11 bases between them. This CDR3 is 13 amino acids long. The CDR3 nucleotides read TGCGCCAGCAGGAGGGCCGGGGCCTACGAGCAGTACTTC. This gives the protein CASRRAGAYEQYF.

This clonotype was found a few times. V and J are TRBV6-2 or TRBV6-3 and TRBJ1-1, with TRBD1 identical over 8 bases. This CDR3 spans 13 amino acids. Per the germline V gene, CDR1 is MNHEY and CDR2 is SVGEGT. Trimming took 5 bases from V and 8 from J; bases not matched to a gene: 7. The CDR3 region is CASSPNWDREAFF. DNA of the CDR3: TGTGCCAGCAGTCCGAACTGGGACAGGGAAGCTTTCTTT.

This clonotype was counted at least ten times. This sequence joins TRBV20-1 and TRBJ1-1; 7 positions agree with TRBD1. CDR3 length: 14 amino acids. With V trimmed by 5 bases and J by 3 bases, 9 bases remained unmatched. Germline assignment: CDR1 DFQATT and CDR2 SNEGSKA (reference sequence). Written as DNA, the CDR3 is TGCAGTGCTCCTGACAGGGCTGCGGACACTGAAGCTTTCTTT. Translation gives CSAPDRAADTEAFF.